Listed here are 15 T cell receptor beta chains from one sample, sequenced in a study of response to subunit inactivated influenza vaccine. TCRdb independently ran MiXCR on the RT-PCR reads; one entry per CDR3 protein. The sample contains fewer than 400,000 distinct CDR3 sequences, roughly a fifth of which appear only once. The sample was PBMCs from blood, taken approximately 20 months after vaccination. Source of these receptors: a man in his fifties or sixties who received an inactivated influenza vaccine.

This clonotype has a handful of counts. This sequence joins TRBV18 and TRBJ1-1, with 7 bases that match TRBD1. This CDR3 is built from 18 residues. The V gene's germline CDR1 is KGHSH and CDR2 LQKENI. With 3 bases clipped from V and 5 bases from J, the junction kept 18 bases outside the gene matches. CDR3 nucleotide sequence: TGTGCCAGCTCACCGGCCAACAGGGGTTCGTCAGGAAGGACTGAAGCTTTCTTT. This encodes CASSPANRGSSGRTEAFF. The variable domain in full, completed from reference TRBV18 and TRBJ1-1, reads NAGVMQNPRHLVRRRGQEARLRCSPMKGHSHVYWYRQLPEEGLKFMVYLQKENIIDESGMPKERFSAEFPKEGPSILRIQQVVRGDSAAYFCASSPANRGSSGRTEAFFGQGTRLTVV.

This sequence joins TRBV7-6 and TRBJ1-5, with 11 bases aligning to TRBD1. The CDR3 totals 16 residues. The junction had 6 bases not matched to a gene; V was cut back by 5 bases and J by 3 bases. CDR1 is SGHVS, CDR2 FNYEAQ, per germline. As DNA, the CDR3 is TGTGCCAGCAGCCCCGGACAGGGGGCGTTCAATCAGCCCCAGCATTTT. This sequence encodes CASSPGQGAFNQPQHF.

The V call is TRBV9, the J call TRBJ2-2; 9 bases match TRBD1. This CDR3 spans 16 amino acids. Germline V gene sequence: CDR1 SGDLS, CDR2 YYNGEE. V lost 2 bases to trimming and J lost 7 bases; unmatched junction nucleotides: 9. The CDR3 sequence is CASSVAGTGNFGELFF. The DNA of the CDR3 is TGTGCCAGCAGCGTGGCCGGGACAGGGAATTTCGGGGAGCTGTTTTTT.

This chain connects TRBV15 to TRBJ1-5; the D gene is possibly TRBD1 (5 bases). Trimming removed 0 bases from V and 6 bases from J, with 12 bases in between. Per germline, CDR1 LNHNV and CDR2 YYDKDF (reference sequence). The CDR3 spans 15 residues. The CDR3 DNA is TGTGCCACCAGCAGAGATAGGGGAAGCGCTCAGCCCCAGCATTTT. Translating it yields CATSRDRGSAQPQHF. Using reference TRBV15 and TRBJ1-5 for the parts outside the CDR3, the full variable domain is DAMVIQNPRYQVTQFGKPVTLSCSQTLNHNVMYWYQQKSSQAPKLLFHYYDKDFNNEADTPDNFQSRRPNTSFCFLDIRSPGLGDTAMYLCATSRDRGSAQPQHFGDGTRLSIL.

A few counts support this clonotype. The chain joins TRBV7-2 to TRBJ2-2, with 8 nucleotides matching TRBD1. Germline V gives CDR1 SGHTA, CDR2 FQGNSA. V was pared by 4 bases and J by 7 bases, with 8 bases of the junction left unmatched. This CDR3 has 15 residues. The CDR3: CASSSGQGMIGELFF. The CDR3 nucleotides read TGTGCCAGCAGCTCCGGACAGGGAATGATCGGGGAGCTGTTTTTT.

This clonotype was counted a few times. The chain recombines TRBV27 with TRBJ1-1; D gene ambiguous. This CDR3 has 15 amino acids. Germline-derived CDR1 and CDR2 are MNHEY and SMNVEV (reference sequence). Deletions cut 3 bases from V and 1 base from J, with 12 bases between. Written as DNA, the CDR3 is TGTGCCAGCAGTTTCCACCGGGTCACGAACACTGAAGCTTTCTTT. It encodes CASSFHRVTNTEAFF.

The genes are TRBV7-9 and TRBJ2-1; the match to TRBD2 covers 13 bases. V dropped 5 bases and J dropped 14; count of bases not matched to a gene: 15. Germline V gene lookup returns CDR1 SEHNR and CDR2 FQNEAQ (reference sequence). CDR3 length: 16 residues. The chain's CDR3 is CASSGTGTSGVLGKFF. CDR3 nucleotides: TGTGCCAGCAGCGGCACCGGGACTAGCGGGGTCCTAGGGAAGTTCTTC.

This clonotype was picked up a small number of times. The chain has TRBV21-1 and TRBJ2-7; the table's D call, TRBD1, was not checked against the DNA. TRBV21-1 is reported as a pseudogene. The CDR3 is 16 amino acids. DNA for the CDR3: TGTGCCAGCAGCATGGCCGACAGGGGCCCGTCCTACGAGCAGTACTTC. The encoded protein is CASSMADRGPSYEQYF.

The chain is built from TRBV4-2 and TRBJ2-7; D unresolved. Germline V gives CDR1 LGHNA, CDR2 YNFKEQ. The CDR3 sequence is 15 residues long. Trimming pared 0 bases from V and 3 bases from J, leaving 12 bases between. This chain's CDR3 is CASSQEGPGVYEQYF. The CDR3 DNA reads as TGTGCCAGCAGCCAAGAGGGTCCTGGGGTCTACGAGCAGTACTTC.

This clonotype was recorded many times. The chain has TRBV12-3 or TRBV12-4 and TRBJ1-1; 9 bases are shared with TRBD1. CDR3 length equals 14 residues. Losses at the gene ends were 5 bases for V and 5 bases for J; bases not matched to a gene: 6. The CDR3 region is CASSVTGGGTEAFF. DNA of the CDR3: TGTGCCAGCAGTGTGACAGGGGGAGGAACTGAAGCTTTCTTT.

The chain is built from TRBV6-5 and TRBJ1-4; no definite D call. Trimming removed 2 bases from V and 7 bases from J, with 11 bases in between. The CDR3 consists of 14 residues. The germline V gene has CDR1 MNHEY and CDR2 SVGAGI. The CDR3 loop is CASSYRELGEKLFF. CDR3 DNA sequence: TGTGCCAGCAGTTACAGGGAATTAGGTGAAAAACTGTTTTTT.

This rearrangement joins TRBV28 to TRBJ1-2; tentatively, D is TRBD1 (5 bases). The V gene lost 3 bases and the J gene lost 5 bases, with 22 bases spanning the gap. The length of the CDR3 is 17 residues. Germline CDR1 MDHEN, CDR2 SYDVKM. CDR3 coding DNA: TGTGCCAGCAGTTTCCGAGTTTCCTCAGGGATTCGTTATGGCTACACCTTC. Protein sequence: CASSFRVSSGIRYGYTF.

This clonotype was seen at least ten times. This chain connects TRBV5-1 to TRBJ1-1, with D uncertain. Looked up from germline, CDR1 is SGHRS and CDR2 is YFSETQ. The CDR3 length is 13 residues. The V end lost 4 bases, the J end lost 3 bases, and 10 bases lay between the germline ends. The CDR3 reads CASSSRQDTEAFF. CDR3 coding DNA: TGCGCCAGCAGCAGCCGGCAAGACACTGAAGCTTTCTTT.

This clonotype was seen only a few times. The chain links TRBV4-2 to TRBJ1-2; D is unclear. CDR1 and CDR2 from the germline V gene are LGHNA and YNFKEQ. The V end was cut by 4 bases, the J end by 2 bases, with 17 bases between. The CDR3 spans 16 residues. The CDR3 nucleotides read TGTGCCAGCAGCCCAGAGGCATGGGATTTGAACTATGGCTACACCTTC. It translates to CASSPEAWDLNYGYTF.

The chain carries TRBV6-5 and TRBJ2-1, with 9 positions matching TRBD1. With V trimmed by 4 bases and J by 8 bases, 9 bases remained unmatched. Germline values: CDR1 MNHEY, CDR2 SVGAGI. There are 15 residues in the CDR3. The CDR3 coding sequence is TGTGCCAGCAGTTCTCCGGGACAGGGTTCCGATGAGCAGTTCTTC. This encodes CASSSPGQGSDEQFF.